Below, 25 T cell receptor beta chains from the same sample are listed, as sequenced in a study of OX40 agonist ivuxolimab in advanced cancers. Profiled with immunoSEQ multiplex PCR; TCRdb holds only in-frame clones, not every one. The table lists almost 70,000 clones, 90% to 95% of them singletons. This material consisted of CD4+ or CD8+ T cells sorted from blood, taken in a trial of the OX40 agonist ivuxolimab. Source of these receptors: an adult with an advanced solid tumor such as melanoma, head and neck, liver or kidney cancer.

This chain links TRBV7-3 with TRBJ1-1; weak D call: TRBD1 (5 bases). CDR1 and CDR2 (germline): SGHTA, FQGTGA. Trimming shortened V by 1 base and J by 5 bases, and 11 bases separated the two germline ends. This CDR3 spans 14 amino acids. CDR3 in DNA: TGTGCCAGCAGCTTAAAAGGCAGGGATACTGAAGCTTTCTTT. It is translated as CASSLKGRDTEAFF.

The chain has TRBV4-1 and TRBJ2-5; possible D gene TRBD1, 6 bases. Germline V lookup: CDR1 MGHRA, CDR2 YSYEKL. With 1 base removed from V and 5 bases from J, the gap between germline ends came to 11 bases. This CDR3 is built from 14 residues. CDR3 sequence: CASSQARGRETQYF. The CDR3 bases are TGCGCCAGCAGCCAAGCCAGGGGCCGGGAGACCCAGTACTTC.

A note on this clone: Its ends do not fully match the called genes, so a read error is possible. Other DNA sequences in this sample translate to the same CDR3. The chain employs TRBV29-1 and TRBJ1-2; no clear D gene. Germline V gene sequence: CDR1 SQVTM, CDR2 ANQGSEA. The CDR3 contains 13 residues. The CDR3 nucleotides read TGTAGCGTTGTAACAGACGGCGGCTATGGCTACACCTTC. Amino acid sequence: CSVVTDGGYGYTF.

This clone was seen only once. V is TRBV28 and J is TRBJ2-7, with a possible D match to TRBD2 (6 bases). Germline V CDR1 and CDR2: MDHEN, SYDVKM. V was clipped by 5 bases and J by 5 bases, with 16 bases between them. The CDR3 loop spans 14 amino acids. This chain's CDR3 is CASSPPSSAHEQYF. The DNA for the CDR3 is TGTGCCAGCAGTCCTCCGTCTAGCGCCCACGAGCAGTACTTC.

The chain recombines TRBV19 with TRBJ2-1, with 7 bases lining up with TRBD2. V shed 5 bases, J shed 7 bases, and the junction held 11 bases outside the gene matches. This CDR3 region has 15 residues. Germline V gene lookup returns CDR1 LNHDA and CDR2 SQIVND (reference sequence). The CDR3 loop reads CASSATSVVRNEQFF. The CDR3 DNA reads TGTGCCAGTAGTGCTACTAGCGTGGTTAGGAATGAGCAGTTCTTC.

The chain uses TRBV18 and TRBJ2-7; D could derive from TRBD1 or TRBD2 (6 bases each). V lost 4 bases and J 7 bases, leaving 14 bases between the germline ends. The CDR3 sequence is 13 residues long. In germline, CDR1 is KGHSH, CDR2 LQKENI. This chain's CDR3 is CASSLGGQGEQYF. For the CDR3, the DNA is TGTGCCAGCTCACTAGGGGGGCAGGGTGAGCAGTACTTC. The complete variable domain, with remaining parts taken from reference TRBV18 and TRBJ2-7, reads NAGVMQNPRHLVRRRGQEARLRCSPMKGHSHVYWYRQLPEEGLKFMVYLQKENIIDESGMPKERFSAEFPKEGPSILRIQQVVRGDSAAYFCASSLGGQGEQYFGPGTRLTVT.

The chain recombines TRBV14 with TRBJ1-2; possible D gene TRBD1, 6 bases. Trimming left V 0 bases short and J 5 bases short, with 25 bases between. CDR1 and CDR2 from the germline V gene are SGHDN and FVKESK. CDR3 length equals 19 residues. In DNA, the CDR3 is TGTGCCAGCAGCCAAGATCTGAAGGGTAGTGGACAGTCCCTATATGGCTACACCTTC. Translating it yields CASSQDLKGSGQSLYGYTF.

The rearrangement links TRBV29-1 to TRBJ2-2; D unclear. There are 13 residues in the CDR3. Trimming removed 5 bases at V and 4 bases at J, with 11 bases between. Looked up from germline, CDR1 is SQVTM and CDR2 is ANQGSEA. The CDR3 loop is CSVFRISTGELFF. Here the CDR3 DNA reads TGCAGCGTTTTTAGAATCAGCACCGGGGAGCTGTTTTTT.

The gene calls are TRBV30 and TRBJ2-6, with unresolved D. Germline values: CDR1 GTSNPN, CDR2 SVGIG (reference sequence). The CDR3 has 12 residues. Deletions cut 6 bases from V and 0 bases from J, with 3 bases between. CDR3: CACSSGANVLTF. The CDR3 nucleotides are TGTGCCTGCTCCTCTGGGGCCAACGTCCTGACTTTC.

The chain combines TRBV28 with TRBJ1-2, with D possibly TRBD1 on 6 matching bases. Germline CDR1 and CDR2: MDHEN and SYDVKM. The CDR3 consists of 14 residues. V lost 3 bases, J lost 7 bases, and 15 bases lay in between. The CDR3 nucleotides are TGTGCCAGCAGTTTGGACTCAGGGGTTGTTGGCTACACCTTC. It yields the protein CASSLDSGVVGYTF.

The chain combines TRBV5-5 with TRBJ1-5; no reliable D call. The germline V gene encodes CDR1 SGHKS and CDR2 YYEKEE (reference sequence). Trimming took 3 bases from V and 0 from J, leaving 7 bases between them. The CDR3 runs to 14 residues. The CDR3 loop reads CASSWSDSNQPQHF. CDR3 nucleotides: TGTGCCAGCAGCTGGTCAGATAGCAATCAGCCCCAGCATTTT. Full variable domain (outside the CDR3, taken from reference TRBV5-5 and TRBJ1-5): DAGVTQSPTHLIKTRGQQVTLRCSPISGHKSVSWYQQVLGQGPQFIFQYYEKEERGRGNFPDRFSARQFPNYSSELNVNALLLGDSALYLCASSWSDSNQPQHFGDGTRLSIL.

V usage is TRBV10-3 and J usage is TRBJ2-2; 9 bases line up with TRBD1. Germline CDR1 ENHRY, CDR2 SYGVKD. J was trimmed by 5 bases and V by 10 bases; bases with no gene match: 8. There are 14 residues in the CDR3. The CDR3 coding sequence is TGTGCCACTTGGGGGACAGGGAATACCGGGGAGCTGTTTTTT. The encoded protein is CATWGTGNTGELFF.

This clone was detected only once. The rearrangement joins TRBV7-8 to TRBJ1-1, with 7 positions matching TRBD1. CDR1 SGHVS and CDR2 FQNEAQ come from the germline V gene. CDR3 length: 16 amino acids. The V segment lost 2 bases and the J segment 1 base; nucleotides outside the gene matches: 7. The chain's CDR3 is CASSLSQDRPNTEAFF. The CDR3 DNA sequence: TGTGCCAGCAGCTTAAGCCAGGACAGGCCGAACACTGAAGCTTTCTTT.

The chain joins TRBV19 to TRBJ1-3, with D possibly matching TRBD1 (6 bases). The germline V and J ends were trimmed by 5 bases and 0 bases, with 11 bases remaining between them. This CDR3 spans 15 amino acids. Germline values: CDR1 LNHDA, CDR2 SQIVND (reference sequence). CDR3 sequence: CASSYRQDSGNTIYF. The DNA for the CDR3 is TGTGCCAGTAGTTATCGACAGGACTCTGGAAACACCATATATTTT.

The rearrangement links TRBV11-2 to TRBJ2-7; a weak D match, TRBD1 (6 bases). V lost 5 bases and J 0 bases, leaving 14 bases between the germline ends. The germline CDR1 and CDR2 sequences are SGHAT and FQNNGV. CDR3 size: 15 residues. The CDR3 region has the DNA TGTGCCAGCAGCCCTCACTCAGGGGCCTCCTACGAGCAGTACTTC. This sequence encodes CASSPHSGASYEQYF.

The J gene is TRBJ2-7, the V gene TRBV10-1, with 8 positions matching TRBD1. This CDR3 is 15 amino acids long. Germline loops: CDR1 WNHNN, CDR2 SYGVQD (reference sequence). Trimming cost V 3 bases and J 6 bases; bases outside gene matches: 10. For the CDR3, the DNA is TGCGCCAGCAGTGAATCCGGGACAGGAGGCGGCGAGCAGTACTTC. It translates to CASSESGTGGGEQYF.

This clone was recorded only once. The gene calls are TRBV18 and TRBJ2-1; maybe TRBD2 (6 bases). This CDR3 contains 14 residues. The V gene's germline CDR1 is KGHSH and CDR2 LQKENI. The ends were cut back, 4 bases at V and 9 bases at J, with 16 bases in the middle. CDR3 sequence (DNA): TGTGCCAGCTCACAAAGAAGTCGGGACTCTGAGCAGTTCTTC. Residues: CASSQRSRDSEQFF.

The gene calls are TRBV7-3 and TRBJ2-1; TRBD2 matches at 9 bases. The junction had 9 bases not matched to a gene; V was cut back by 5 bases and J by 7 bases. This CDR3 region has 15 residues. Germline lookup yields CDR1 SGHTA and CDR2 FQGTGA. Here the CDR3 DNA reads TGTGCCAGCAGCGGTCGGGCGGGAGGGCCAAATGAGCAGTTCTTC. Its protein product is CASSGRAGGPNEQFF. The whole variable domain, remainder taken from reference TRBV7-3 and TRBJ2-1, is GAGVSQTPSNKVTEKGKYVELRCDPISGHTALYWYRQSLGQGPEFLIYFQGTGAADDSGLPNDRFFAVRPEGSVSTLKIQRTERGDSAVYLCASSGRAGGPNEQFFGPGTRLTVL.

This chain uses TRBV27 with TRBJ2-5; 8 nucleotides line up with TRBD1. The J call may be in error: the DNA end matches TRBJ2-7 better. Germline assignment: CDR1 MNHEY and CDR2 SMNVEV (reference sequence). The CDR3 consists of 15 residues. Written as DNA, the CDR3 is TGTGCCAGCAGTCGGACCGGGACAGGACCCCCCGAGCAGTACTTC. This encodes CASSRTGTGPPEQYF.

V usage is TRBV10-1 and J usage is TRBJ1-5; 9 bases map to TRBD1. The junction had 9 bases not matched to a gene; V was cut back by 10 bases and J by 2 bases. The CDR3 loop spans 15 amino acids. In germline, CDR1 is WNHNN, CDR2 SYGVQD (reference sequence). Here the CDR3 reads CATRLTGGGNQPQHF. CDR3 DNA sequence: TGCGCCACTAGGTTGACAGGGGGGGGCAATCAGCCCCAGCATTTT.

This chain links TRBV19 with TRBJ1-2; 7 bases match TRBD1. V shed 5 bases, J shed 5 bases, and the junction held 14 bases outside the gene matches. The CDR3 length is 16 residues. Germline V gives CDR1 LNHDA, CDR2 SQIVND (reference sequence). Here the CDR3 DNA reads TGTGCCAGTAGTCCCTATTCGGGAGGGGGCGCGTATGGCTACACCTTC. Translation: CASSPYSGGGAYGYTF.

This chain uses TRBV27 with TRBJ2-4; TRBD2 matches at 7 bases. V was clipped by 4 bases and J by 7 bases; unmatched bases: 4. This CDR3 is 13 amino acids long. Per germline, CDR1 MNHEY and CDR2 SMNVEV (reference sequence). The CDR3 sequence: CASSSREGNIQYF. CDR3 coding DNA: TGTGCCAGCAGTTCCAGGGAGGGGAACATTCAGTACTTC.

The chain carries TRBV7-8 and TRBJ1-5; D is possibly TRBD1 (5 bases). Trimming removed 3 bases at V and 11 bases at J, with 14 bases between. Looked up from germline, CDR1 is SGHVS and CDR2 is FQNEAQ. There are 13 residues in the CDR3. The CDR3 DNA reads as TGTGCCAGCAGCTTGTCCCAGGGTTTGTCCCAGCATTTT. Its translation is CASSLSQGLSQHF.

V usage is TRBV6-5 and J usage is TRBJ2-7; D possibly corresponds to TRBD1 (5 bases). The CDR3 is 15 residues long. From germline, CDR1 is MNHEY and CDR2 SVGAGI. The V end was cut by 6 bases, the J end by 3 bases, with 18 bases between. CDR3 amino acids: CASSRQGQGIYEQYF. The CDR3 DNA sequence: TGTGCCAGCAGCCGCCAAGGCCAGGGTATCTACGAGCAGTACTTC.

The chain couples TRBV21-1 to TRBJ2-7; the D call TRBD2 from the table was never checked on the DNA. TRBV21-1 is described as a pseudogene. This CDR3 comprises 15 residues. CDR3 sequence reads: CATDALSGLTYEQYF. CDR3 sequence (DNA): TGTGCCACAGATGCCTTATCCGGGTTAACCTACGAGCAGTACTTC.